This TCR beta chain was retrieved from a study of control samples from healthy donors and cancer patients (dated by TCRdb to the early 2020s). Library creation used the immunoSEQ multiplex PCR assay. TCRdb mirrors the immuneACCESS table, restricted to in-frame sequences. Some clones are absent from its copies; in checked studies, under half trace to an unresolved V gene, and the reason for the others is unknown. Counted in this sample were 100,000 to 150,000 clones; roughly nine tenths of them appeared once. In total, the top ten clones hold 7.8% of the sample. Via the germline V gene, CDR1 is LGHNA and CDR2 YSLEER. Relative to germline, V is 7 bases shorter and J is 2 bases shorter, with 24 bases between their ends. The CDR3 numbers 18 residues from cysteine through phenylalanine. The retained sequence is limited to the CDR3, 54 bases, with the frame set at the first base. This clone was found once. The target of this receptor is not known. Nothing much larger sits one base from this clone, and base qualities are not available.

The sequenced material came from blood. The sequence is built from TRBV4-3 and TRBJ1-3; TRBD1 is a weak D gene call, 5 bases matching. The TCR originated in a woman between 18 and 29 years old in good health. The DNA sequence is TGCGCCAGCAAACGGTCTCGGGGTGGGGGATTCGCTGGAAACACCATATATTTT. This encodes CASKRSRGGGFAGNTIYF.